This section outlines one T cell receptor (beta chain) sequence together with its context. No antigen is known for it. PCR used 60 Vbeta primers and 13 Jbeta primers. Method: immunoSEQ multiplex PCR; TCRdb's copy keeps in-frame clones and lacks some. The sample shows approximately 100,000 clones, 64% of them seen only once. This specimen belongs to a study of cytomegalovirus exposure and HLA in healthy donors. Points from the study as a whole: High specificity and sensitivity for cytomegalovirus status were reported for the classifier. Researchers catalogued about 160 TCR beta chains as cytomegalovirus-associated. The likely origin of a cluster of highly shared sequence variants was a sequencing artifact.

This CDR3 contains 17 residues. Looked up from germline, CDR1 is SGHAT and CDR2 is FQDESV (reference sequence). The V and J ends lost 0 bases and 5 bases, in that order; junction bases with no gene match: 8. The sequenced material came from PBMCs. The source of this sequence is a man between 60 and 75 years old in good health and CMV-seronegative. The chain joins TRBV11-1 to TRBJ2-3; TRBD1 matches at 10 bases. The CDR3 sequence: CASSLAWGQGRGDTQYF. The CDR3 DNA is TGTGCCAGCAGCTTAGCTTGGGGACAGGGGCGCGGAGATACGCAGTATTTT.